This TCR beta chain stems from a study of T-cell memory formation after mild COVID-19. TCR alpha and TCR beta cDNA libraries carrying sample barcodes and UMIs came from 5'RACE with constant-segment primers. In TCRdb, the 5' RACE reads were re-called with MiXCR into one record per CDR3 protein. The table shows some 320,000 distinct CDR3 sequences, with roughly an eighth occurring only once. V lost 0 bases, J lost 4 bases, and 13 bases lay in between. The CDR3 spans 15 residues. Germline loops: CDR1 SGHRS, CDR2 YFSETQ. Study-wide results and limits: CM and EM subsets held most contracting CD4+ clones; EMRA held CD8+ ones.

As to this clonotype: Its antigen is currently unknown.

The sequencing sample was made of PBMCs or a T cell subset sorted from them (not recorded which). V gene TRBV5-1 combines with J gene TRBJ2-5, with D possibly called TRBD1 or TRBD2 (7 bases each). This receptor was identified in a man between 18 and 29 years old who had mild COVID-19 (a few samples of this study predate the infection). Cell type and time point are not known. The CDR3: CASSLAGRTGETQYF. CDR3 DNA: TGCGCCAGCAGCTTGGCCGGGAGGACAGGAGAGACCCAGTACTTC.